This T cell receptor (beta chain) was captured by sequencing in a study of blood T cell repertoires in COVID-19. Authors' methods: Reference gene primer amplification gave estimated nucleated cell counts. The table came from immunoSEQ multiplex PCR; TCRdb's copy has only in-frame clones and leaves some out. That table furnishes V, J and clone size, whereas the DNA furnished D and trimming. The sample has approximately 270,000 clones; more than 85% are singletons. Trimming stripped 0 bases from V and 1 base from J, with 7 bases between. Germline lookup yields CDR1 MNHEY and CDR2 SVGAGI. The CDR3 has 15 residues.

The TCR sequence derives from a man in his forties who had been exposed to COVID-19. The sequencing input was PBMCs or T cells enriched from blood (not recorded which). The chain links TRBV6-5 to TRBJ1-5; D remains ambiguous. The chain's CDR3 is CASSYSFRSNQPQHF. In DNA form, the CDR3 reads TGTGCCAGCAGTTACTCCTTCAGGAGCAATCAGCCCCAGCATTTT.